Below, 17 T cell receptor beta chains from the same sample are listed, as sequenced in a study of blood T cell repertoires in COVID-19. TCRdb keeps only in-frame clones here, not all; method: immunoSEQ multiplex PCR. The sample shows 190,000 or so clones, about 90% of them seen only once. The sequenced sample consisted of peripheral blood. The receptor source for this set is a woman in her sixties or seventies with acute or convalescent COVID-19.

CDR3 amino acids: CASSPQPFEGYGYTF. The DNA for the CDR3 is TGCGCCAGCAGCCCCCAGCCATTCGAGGGCTATGGCTACACCTTC. The chain is built from TRBV4-3 and TRBJ1-2; D unclear. The V end lost 4 bases, the J end lost 4 bases, and 16 bases lay between the germline ends. Germline V gene data show CDR1 as LGHNA and CDR2 as YSLEER. The CDR3 runs to 15 residues.

This clone was picked up one time. V is TRBV12-3 or TRBV12-4 and J is TRBJ2-5; the D gene is possibly TRBD1 (5 bases). CDR3 length: 13 amino acids. Trimming removed 0 bases at V and 4 bases at J, with 6 bases between. Here the CDR3 reads CASSLAGRETQYF. As DNA, the CDR3 is TGTGCCAGCAGTTTAGCGGGGCGAGAGACCCAGTACTTC.

The chain uses TRBV6-5 and TRBJ1-6; no clear D. Germline lookup yields CDR1 MNHEY and CDR2 SVGAGI. The CDR3 spans 12 residues. V was cut by 5 bases and J by 12 bases, with 11 bases left in between. The CDR3 sequence is CASSRSREPLHF. CDR3 bases: TGTGCCAGCAGTCGGTCACGGGAACCCCTCCACTTT.

CDR3 loop: CASSESKSGFSEQFF. CDR3 coding DNA: TGCGCCAGCAGTGAGTCCAAAAGCGGTTTTAGTGAGCAGTTCTTC. This rearrangement joins TRBV10-1 to TRBJ2-1, with D possibly being TRBD2 (5 bases). V gave up 0 bases and J gave up 9 bases, with 15 bases separating them. The CDR3 runs 15 residues. The germline gives CDR1 WNHNN, CDR2 SYGVQD (reference sequence).

This clone was seen a single time. The chain employs TRBV7-2 and TRBJ1-5, with 9 bases lining up with TRBD1. CDR3 length: 15 amino acids. Germline assignment: CDR1 SGHTA and CDR2 FQGNSA. Unmatched junction bases numbered 9, after V lost 5 bases and J lost 7 bases. CDR3 coding DNA: TGTGCCAGCAGCAGCGGACAGGGGATTTTCCAGCCCCAGCATTTT. This sequence encodes CASSSGQGIFQPQHF.

V gene TRBV3-1 (or the pseudogene TRBV3-2) combines with J gene TRBJ2-1; TRBD2 matches at 7 bases. CDR3 size: 14 residues. Trimming took 4 bases from V and 10 from J; bases not matched to a gene: 10. The germline V gene has CDR1 LGHDT and CDR2 YNNKEL (reference sequence). CDR3 sequence (DNA): TGTGCCAGCAGCCCGGACCTCCGGGGGGAAGAGCAGTTCTTC. Encoded protein: CASSPDLRGEEQFF.

The rearrangement uses TRBV10-2 and TRBJ1-1, with TRBD1 identical over 7 bases. The V and J ends lost 2 bases and 5 bases, in that order; junction bases with no gene match: 2. The CDR3 length is 13 residues. Germline V gene lookup returns CDR1 WSHSY and CDR2 SAAADI. The CDR3 sequence is CASSEMTGTEAFF. The CDR3, as DNA: TGCGCCAGCAGTGAGATGACAGGGACTGAAGCTTTCTTT.

The J gene is TRBJ2-7, the V gene TRBV4-1; no reliable D call. V shed 7 bases and J shed 1 base, with 17 bases lying between them. Germline V gene data show CDR1 as MGHRA and CDR2 as YSYEKL. This CDR3 has 15 residues. In DNA form, the CDR3 reads TGCGCCAGCACCCTAGTCGCTGAAGTTTCCTACGAGCAGTACTTC. It specifies CASTLVAEVSYEQYF.

The chain uses TRBV19 and TRBJ1-1; D not certain. From germline, CDR1 is LNHDA and CDR2 SQIVND (reference sequence). The CDR3 has 13 amino acids. V was pared by 3 bases and J by 7 bases, with 12 bases between. In nucleotides, the CDR3 is TGTGCCAGTAGTATCGGGTACCGGGGTGAAGCTTTCTTT. Translated: CASSIGYRGEAFF.

V is TRBV5-4 and J is TRBJ2-1, with 10 positions matching TRBD1. The CDR3 is made up of 14 amino acids. Per germline, CDR1 SGHNT and CDR2 YYREEE (reference sequence). The junction had 6 bases not matched to a gene; V was cut back by 3 bases and J by 9 bases. In DNA, the CDR3 is TGTGCCAGCAGCTCAGCTCGGGACAGGGGTGAGCAGTTCTTC. This codes for CASSSARDRGEQFF.

The gene calls are TRBV18 and TRBJ2-7, with D possibly TRBD2 on 5 matching bases. Germline V CDR1 and CDR2: KGHSH, LQKENI. Between the trimmed V and J ends, which lost 4 bases and 0 bases, there was a span of 10 bases. This CDR3 region has 14 residues. DNA for the CDR3: TGTGCCAGCTCACTAGCGCAGAGCTCCTACGAGCAGTACTTC. Protein sequence: CASSLAQSSYEQYF. Full variable domain (rest looked up from reference TRBV18 and TRBJ2-7): NAGVMQNPRHLVRRRGQEARLRCSPMKGHSHVYWYRQLPEEGLKFMVYLQKENIIDESGMPKERFSAEFPKEGPSILRIQQVVRGDSAAYFCASSLAQSSYEQYFGPGTRLTVT.

This clone was counted only a few times. The chain is built from TRBV10-3 and TRBJ2-1, with TRBD2 matching over 10 bases. The V gene end was trimmed by 7 bases and the J gene end by 0 bases; junction bases not matched to a gene: 6. Germline values: CDR1 ENHRY, CDR2 SYGVKD. The CDR3 consists of 16 residues. Here the CDR3 DNA reads TGTGCCATCACAACTAGCGGGGTTAGCTCCTACAATGAGCAGTTCTTC. It encodes CAITTSGVSSYNEQFF.

About this clone: The junction and the germline gene differ at one end; a read error may be behind it. The chain couples TRBV24-1 to TRBJ1-3, with 11 bases matching TRBD1. The CDR3 length is 18 residues. Germline CDR1 and CDR2: KGHDR and SFDVKD. Written as DNA, the CDR3 is TGTGCCACCAGTGATTCGCGGCGGACAGGGGGCTCTAGAAACACCATATATTTT. Its translation is CATSDSRRTGGSRNTIYF.

The rearrangement uses TRBV18 and TRBJ1-4, with 9 bases lining up with TRBD1. CDR1 is KGHSH, CDR2 LQKENI, per germline. The CDR3 covers 16 residues. The V gene end was trimmed by 2 bases and the J gene end by 6 bases; junction bases not matched to a gene: 7. CDR3 in DNA: TGTGCCAGCTCACCATTGGGACAGGGAGAGGATGAAAAACTGTTTTTT. It translates to CASSPLGQGEDEKLFF. Looking up the rest from reference TRBV18 and TRBJ1-4 gives the full variable domain: NAGVMQNPRHLVRRRGQEARLRCSPMKGHSHVYWYRQLPEEGLKFMVYLQKENIIDESGMPKERFSAEFPKEGPSILRIQQVVRGDSAAYFCASSPLGQGEDEKLFFGSGTQLSVL.

The chain carries TRBV12-5 and TRBJ2-2; possible D gene TRBD2, 6 bases. The CDR3 totals 17 residues. CDR1 LGHNT and CDR2 FRNRAP come from the germline V gene. Trimming left V 0 bases short and J 9 bases short, with 20 bases between. CDR3 sequence reads: CASGLVQVIGGTRELFF. CDR3 DNA sequence: TGTGCTAGTGGTTTGGTACAGGTAATCGGGGGAACCCGGGAGCTGTTTTTT.

The chain joins TRBV15 to TRBJ2-1; 12 nucleotides line up with TRBD2. Trimming at V came to 0 bases and at J to 5 bases, leaving 5 bases not matched to a gene. The CDR3 consists of 17 residues. Germline loops: CDR1 LNHNV, CDR2 YYDKDF (reference sequence). The CDR3 loop is CATSRDLRLAGDNEQFF. In DNA form, the CDR3 reads TGTGCCACCAGCAGAGATCTTAGACTAGCGGGAGACAATGAGCAGTTCTTC.

This chain uses TRBV3-1 (or the pseudogene TRBV3-2) with TRBJ1-2; TRBD1 agrees at 9 bases. With 4 bases clipped from V and 5 bases from J, the junction kept 5 bases outside the gene matches. The CDR3 spans 14 residues. Per the germline V gene, CDR1 is LGHDT and CDR2 is YNNKEL (reference sequence). CDR3: CASSLTGTGYGYTF. The CDR3 nucleotides read TGTGCCAGCAGCCTGACCGGGACAGGGTATGGCTACACCTTC.